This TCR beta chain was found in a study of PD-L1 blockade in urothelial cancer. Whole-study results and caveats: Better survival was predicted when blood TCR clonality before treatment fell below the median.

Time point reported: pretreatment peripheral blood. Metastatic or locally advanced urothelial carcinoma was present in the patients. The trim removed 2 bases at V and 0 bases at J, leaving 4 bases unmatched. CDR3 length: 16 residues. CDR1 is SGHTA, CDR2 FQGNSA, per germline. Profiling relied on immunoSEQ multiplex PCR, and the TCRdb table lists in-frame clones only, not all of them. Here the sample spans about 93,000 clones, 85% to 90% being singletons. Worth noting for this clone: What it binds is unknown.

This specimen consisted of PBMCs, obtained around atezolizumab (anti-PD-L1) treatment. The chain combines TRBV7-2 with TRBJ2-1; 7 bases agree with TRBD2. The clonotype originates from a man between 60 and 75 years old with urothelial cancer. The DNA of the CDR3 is TGTGCCAGCAGCTTAAGAGCGGGAAGCTCCTACAATGAGCAGTTCTTC. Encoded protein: CASSLRAGSSYNEQFF.